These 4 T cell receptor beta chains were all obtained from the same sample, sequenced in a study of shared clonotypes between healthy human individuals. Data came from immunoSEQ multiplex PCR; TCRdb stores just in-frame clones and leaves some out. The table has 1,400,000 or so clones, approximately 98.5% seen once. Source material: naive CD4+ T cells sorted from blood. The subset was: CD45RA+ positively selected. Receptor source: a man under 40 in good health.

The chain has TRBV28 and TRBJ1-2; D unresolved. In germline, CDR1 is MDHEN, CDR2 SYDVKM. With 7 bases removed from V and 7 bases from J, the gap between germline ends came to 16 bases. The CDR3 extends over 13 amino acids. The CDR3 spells CASINVRGGGYTF. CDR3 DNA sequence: TGTGCCAGCATTAATGTCCGGGGTGGTGGCTACACCTTC.

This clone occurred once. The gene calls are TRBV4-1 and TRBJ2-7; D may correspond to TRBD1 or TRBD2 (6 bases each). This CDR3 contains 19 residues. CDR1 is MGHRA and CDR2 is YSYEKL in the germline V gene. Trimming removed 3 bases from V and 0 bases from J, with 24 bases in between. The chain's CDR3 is CASSQPEGVGTFLSYEQYF. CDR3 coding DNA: TGCGCCAGCAGCCAGCCAGAGGGGGTCGGGACTTTCCTCTCCTACGAGCAGTACTTC.

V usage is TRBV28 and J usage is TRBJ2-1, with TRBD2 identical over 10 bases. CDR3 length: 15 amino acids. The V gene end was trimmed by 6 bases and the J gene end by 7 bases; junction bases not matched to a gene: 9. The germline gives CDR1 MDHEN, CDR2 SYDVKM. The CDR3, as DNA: TGTGCCAGCAGCCAGGGTGGGACTAGCGAAAATGAGCAGTTCTTC. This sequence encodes CASSQGGTSENEQFF.

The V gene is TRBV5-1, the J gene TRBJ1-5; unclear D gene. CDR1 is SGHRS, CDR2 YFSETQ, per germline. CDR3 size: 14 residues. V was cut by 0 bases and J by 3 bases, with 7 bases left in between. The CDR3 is CASSLEGVNQPQHF. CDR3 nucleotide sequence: TGCGCCAGCAGCTTGGAGGGAGTCAATCAGCCCCAGCATTTT.